Each of the 17 T cell receptor beta chains below was sequenced from the same sample in a study of spatial heterogeneity in lung cancer. The sample's time point: sample taken at primary tumor resection. The authors sequenced whole RNA from tumor, nontumor lung or frozen PBMC without sorting. A single record per CDR3 protein comes from TCRdb applying MiXCR to the 5' RACE reads. The repertoire consists of some 21,000 distinct CDR3 sequences, with roughly 4.6% occurring once and the leading ten covering 6.5% to 9%. This specimen was PBMCs, taken at surgery. These receptors were collected from a male donor with early-stage non-small cell lung cancer.

This clonotype was recorded many times. The chain recombines TRBV11-2 with TRBJ2-3, with 12 bases identical to TRBD2. Germline V CDR1 and CDR2: SGHAT, FQNNGV. Trimming cost V 1 base and J 0 bases; bases outside gene matches: 8. The CDR3 runs to 19 residues. CDR3: CASSLGRTSGISSTDTQYF. The CDR3 DNA reads as TGTGCCAGCAGCTTAGGTAGGACTAGCGGGATTTCCAGCACAGATACGCAGTATTTT. The entire variable domain, with the rest obtained from reference TRBV11-2 and TRBJ2-3, is as follows: EAGVAQSPRYKIIEKRQSVAFWCNPISGHATLYWYQQILGQGPKLLIQFQNNGVVDDSQLPKDRFSAERLKGVDSTLKIQPAKLEDSAVYLCASSLGRTSGISSTDTQYFGPGTRLTVL.

This clonotype occurred many times. The chain has TRBV23-1 and TRBJ2-2, with D perhaps matching TRBD1 (5 bases). TRBV23-1 is labeled an ORF, and its function is uncertain. The CDR3 is 14 residues long. V was trimmed by 3 bases and J by 6 bases, leaving 11 bases between them. CDR3 loop: CASSHSGIAGELFF. The DNA of the CDR3 is TGCGCCAGCAGTCATTCAGGGATAGCCGGGGAGCTGTTTTTT.

This clonotype was detected ten times or more. The rearrangement uses TRBV7-3 and TRBJ1-2; tentative D call: TRBD1 (6 bases). With 4 bases removed from V and 7 bases from J, the gap between germline ends came to 13 bases. The CDR3 runs 13 residues. The germline V gene has CDR1 SGHTA and CDR2 FQGTGA. The CDR3 coding sequence is TGTGCCAGCAGCTCTACAGGGACGGTTGGCTACACCTTC. Translation gives CASSSTGTVGYTF.

By frequency in the sample, this clonotype is medium-sized. The rearrangement joins TRBV28 to TRBJ2-1; D is unclear. Germline assignment: CDR1 MDHEN and CDR2 SYDVKM. The CDR3 runs 14 residues. The V and J ends lost 4 bases and 7 bases respectively, with 14 bases between them. CDR3 sequence: CASSSRARKNEQFF. DNA for the CDR3: TGTGCCAGCAGTTCCCGGGCCCGAAAGAATGAGCAGTTCTTC.

There are many counts of this clonotype. The chain is built from TRBV20-1 and TRBJ2-4; D gene unclear. The CDR3 covers 14 residues. Trimming took 4 bases from V and 8 from J, leaving 18 bases between them. The germline V gene encodes CDR1 DFQATT and CDR2 SNEGSKA (reference sequence). The CDR3 is CSAKDQSVPDIQYF. The CDR3, as DNA: TGCAGTGCTAAAGATCAGTCTGTCCCGGACATTCAGTACTTC.

There are many counts of this clonotype. The J gene is TRBJ2-2, the V gene TRBV5-5, with D possibly being TRBD1 (6 bases). V lost 0 bases and J 1 base, leaving 13 bases between the germline ends. This CDR3 region has 17 residues. Germline V CDR1 and CDR2: SGHKS, YYEKEE (reference sequence). CDR3 loop: CASSLAPGVRNTGELFF. The CDR3 region has the DNA TGTGCCAGCAGCTTGGCTCCAGGGGTTAGGAACACCGGGGAGCTGTTTTTT.

Relative to its sample, this clonotype is medium-sized. The V call is TRBV7-8, the J call TRBJ1-5, with TRBD1 as a possible D gene (6 bases). V was pared by 2 bases and J by 1 base, with 9 bases between. The CDR3 consists of 15 residues. CDR1 SGHVS and CDR2 FQNEAQ come from the germline V gene. The CDR3 DNA is TGTGCCAGCAGCTTATGGGGGGCGAGCAATCAGCCCCAGCATTTT. Translated: CASSLWGASNQPQHF.

This clonotype was picked up a small number of times. The CDR3 is CASSLPMEGYF. In DNA, the CDR3 is TGTGCCAGCAGCTTACCTATGGAAGGGTATTTT. This chain links TRBV7-9 with TRBJ2-3, with D uncertain. The CDR3 runs to 11 residues. V gave up 2 bases and J gave up 14 bases, with 11 bases separating them. Germline lookup yields CDR1 SEHNR and CDR2 FQNEAQ (reference sequence).

This clonotype was counted many times. V and J are TRBV2 and TRBJ2-6; unclear D gene. This CDR3 spans 15 amino acids. Germline CDR1 is SNHLY and CDR2 is FYNNEI. Trimming stripped 3 bases from V and 2 bases from J, with 8 bases between. CDR3 sequence (DNA): TGTGCCAGCAGTGAGGAGTTAACTGGGGCCAACGTCCTGACTTTC. This gives the protein CASSEELTGANVLTF.

This clonotype was counted at least ten times. The CDR3 spells CASSARRGVGASYNEQFF. As DNA, the CDR3 is TGTGCCAGCAGCGCCCGCCGTGGAGTGGGGGCCTCCTACAATGAGCAGTTCTTC. The V call is TRBV7-2, the J call TRBJ2-1; TRBD1 might be the D (6 bases). The CDR3 sequence is 18 residues long. With 5 bases removed from V and 0 bases from J, the gap between germline ends came to 20 bases. Germline lookup yields CDR1 SGHTA and CDR2 FQGNSA.

This clonotype has a handful of counts. The V and J genes are TRBV5-4 and TRBJ1-2, with a tentative D call TRBD1 (6 bases). From germline, CDR1 is SGHNT and CDR2 YYREEE (reference sequence). The V end lost 2 bases, the J end lost 4 bases, and 15 bases lay between the germline ends. CDR3 length: 15 amino acids. The CDR3 sequence: CASSFTGPPIYGYTF. The CDR3 DNA is TGTGCCAGCAGCTTTACAGGGCCCCCAATCTATGGCTACACCTTC.

This clonotype has a count of ten or more. The V call is TRBV12-3 or TRBV12-4, the J call TRBJ1-6, with 9 bases that match TRBD1. The CDR3 length is 15 residues. Trimming cost V 6 bases and J 5 bases; bases outside gene matches: 5. The CDR3 sequence is CASRGTGLDNSPLHF. Here the CDR3 DNA reads TGTGCCAGCAGGGGGACAGGGTTGGATAATTCACCCCTCCACTTT.

This clonotype was counted at least ten times. The V and J genes are TRBV7-9 and TRBJ2-3; D remains ambiguous. CDR3 length: 15 residues. CDR1 is SEHNR and CDR2 is FQNEAQ in the germline V gene (reference sequence). V gave up 5 bases and J gave up 2 bases, with 14 bases separating them. The CDR3 DNA is TGTGCCAGCAGCCCGCCGGAAGGGAACACAGATACGCAGTATTTT. This gives the protein CASSPPEGNTDTQYF.

The CDR3 is CASSLDSGDEQFF. CDR3 nucleotide sequence: TGTGCCAGCAGCTTAGATTCGGGGGATGAGCAGTTCTTC. The chain links TRBV11-3 to TRBJ2-1, with D possibly matching TRBD2 (6 bases). Trimming cost V 0 bases and J 8 bases, with 8 bases left between them. The CDR3 has 13 residues. Germline V gene data show CDR1 as SGHNT and CDR2 as YENEEA.

The sample holds a few counts of this clonotype. The chain has TRBV20-1 and TRBJ2-5, with 10 bases that match TRBD2. The CDR3 is 16 amino acids. CDR1 DFQATT and CDR2 SNEGSKA come from the germline V gene (reference sequence). Trimming at V came to 4 bases and at J to 1 base, leaving 9 bases not matched to a gene. CDR3 in DNA: TGCAGTGCTAATAGACTAGCGGGCCCCGTCCAAGAGACCCAGTACTTC. This encodes CSANRLAGPVQETQYF.

In this sample, this clonotype turned up many times. The chain couples TRBV21-1 to TRBJ2-3; the D call TRBD2 from the table was never checked on the DNA. TRBV21-1 represents a pseudogene. The CDR3 runs to 17 residues. The CDR3 reads CASSTTMTSVSTDTQYF. CDR3 nucleotides: TGTGCCAGCAGCACTACGATGACTAGCGTGAGCACAGATACGCAGTATTTT.

This clonotype was observed many times. The V call is TRBV6-1, the J call TRBJ2-5; 11 bases are shared with TRBD1. V lost 6 bases and J lost 9; bases outside the gene matches: 12. Germline V CDR1 and CDR2: MNHNS, SASEGT. The CDR3 spans 15 residues. CDR3 amino acids: CASSGDRGYVLSQYF. CDR3 nucleotides: TGTGCCAGCAGCGGGGACAGGGGGTATGTTTTGTCCCAGTACTTC.